Below, 20 T cell receptor beta chains from the same sample are listed, as sequenced in a study of OX40 agonist ivuxolimab in advanced cancers. Clones were read by immunoSEQ multiplex PCR, and TCRdb kept only the in-frame ones, dropping some. The sample holds approximately 60,000 clones, around 83% seen once. Material: CD4+ or CD8+ T cells sorted from blood, obtained in a trial of the OX40 agonist ivuxolimab. These receptors were collected from an adult with an advanced solid tumor such as melanoma, head and neck, liver or kidney cancer.

The count of this clone is one. The genes are TRBV30 and TRBJ2-1; TRBD2 might be the D (5 bases). Germline V gene lookup returns CDR1 GTSNPN and CDR2 SVGIG (reference sequence). V was shortened by 8 bases and J by 5 bases, with 16 bases between the two germline ends. The CDR3 spans 13 residues. The CDR3 reads CAGGSGRDNEQFF. The CDR3 nucleotides read TGTGCCGGAGGCTCCGGGCGGGACAATGAGCAGTTCTTC.

The chain carries TRBV5-1 and TRBJ2-2; 7 bases are a match to TRBD1. The CDR3 consists of 17 residues. V shed 3 bases, J shed 5 bases, and the junction held 13 bases outside the gene matches. Germline CDR1 reads SGHRS; CDR2 reads YFSETQ. The chain's CDR3 is CASSSQPGQVTTGELFF. The DNA for the CDR3 is TGCGCCAGCAGCTCCCAACCAGGACAGGTTACAACCGGGGAGCTGTTTTTT.

This sequence joins TRBV11-1 and TRBJ2-6; D gene uncertain. This CDR3 has 19 amino acids. Germline-derived CDR1 and CDR2 are SGHAT and FQDESV (reference sequence). With 1 base removed from V and 0 bases from J, the gap between germline ends came to 16 bases. The CDR3 nucleotides are TGTGCCAGCAGCTTAGGGGTGGAGCATGGTGTCTCTGGGGCCAACGTCCTGACTTTC. This encodes CASSLGVEHGVSGANVLTF. Full variable domain (rest looked up from reference TRBV11-1 and TRBJ2-6): EAEVAQSPRYKITEKSQAVAFWCDPISGHATLYWYRQILGQGPELLVQFQDESVVDDSQLPKDRFSAERLKGVDSTLKIQPAELGDSAMYLCASSLGVEHGVSGANVLTFGAGSRLTVL.

This chain joins TRBV30 and TRBJ2-2, with no clear D. The CDR3 contains 11 residues. Deletions cut 4 bases from V and 7 bases from J, with 7 bases between. CDR1 is GTSNPN and CDR2 is SVGIG in the germline V gene (reference sequence). Here the CDR3 reads CAWNYNGELFF. The CDR3 DNA reads as TGTGCCTGGAATTATAACGGGGAGCTGTTTTTT.

The V call is TRBV27, the J call TRBJ2-1; D call uncertain. Trimming stripped 2 bases from V and 8 bases from J, with 22 bases between. Germline CDR1 reads MNHEY; CDR2 reads SMNVEV (reference sequence). The CDR3 has 17 residues. In DNA form, the CDR3 reads TGTGCCAGCAGTTTAGCTAGTACGGCTAGAAATTTCGATGAGCAGTTCTTC. Translating gives CASSLASTARNFDEQFF.

This clone was observed once. This sequence joins TRBV6-1 and TRBJ2-7; the D gene is possibly TRBD2 (5 bases). CDR3 length equals 14 residues. Germline V CDR1 and CDR2: MNHNS, SASEGT. Trimming shortened V by 8 bases and J by 2 bases, and 16 bases separated the two germline ends. This CDR3 reads CASGLGRVTYEQYF. CDR3 in DNA: TGTGCCAGCGGACTTGGAAGGGTGACCTACGAGCAGTACTTC.

V gene TRBV5-1 combines with J gene TRBJ2-7; maybe TRBD2 (5 bases). V was trimmed by 1 base and J by 3 bases, leaving 8 bases between them. The CDR3 sequence is 13 residues long. Germline CDR1 SGHRS, CDR2 YFSETQ. In DNA form, the CDR3 reads TGCGCCAGCAGCTTGACTAGTGTCTACGAGCAGTACTTC. Residues: CASSLTSVYEQYF.

The chain is built from TRBV30 and TRBJ1-2; 7 bases agree with TRBD1. Germline V lookup: CDR1 GTSNPN, CDR2 SVGIG (reference sequence). J was trimmed by 3 bases and V by 2 bases; bases with no gene match: 12. The length of the CDR3 is 16 residues. In nucleotides, the CDR3 is TGTGCCTGGAGTTTTGGGATAGGGGGCCGGGACTATGGCTACACCTTC. Amino acid sequence: CAWSFGIGGRDYGYTF.

This clone came up once. The rearrangement joins TRBV7-9 to TRBJ1-3; D ambiguous. The V and J ends lost 1 base and 0 bases respectively, with 7 bases between them. This CDR3 region has 15 residues. The germline CDR1 and CDR2 sequences are SEHNR and FQNEAQ (reference sequence). CDR3 coding DNA: TGTGCCAGCAGCTTAGTATGGGACTCTGGAAACACCATATATTTT. This encodes CASSLVWDSGNTIYF.

The chain uses TRBV5-1 and TRBJ1-6, with D unresolved. V dropped 2 bases and J dropped 7 bases, with 10 bases sitting between them. CDR1 and CDR2 (germline): SGHRS, YFSETQ. The CDR3 covers 14 residues. CDR3 loop: CASSLDGPNSPLHF. The CDR3 coding sequence is TGCGCCAGCAGCTTAGACGGACCAAATTCACCCCTCCACTTT. Complete variable domain (other parts from reference TRBV5-1 and TRBJ1-6): KAGVTQTPRYLIKTRGQQVTLSCSPISGHRSVSWYQQTPGQGLQFLFEYFSETQRNKGNFPGRFSGRQFSNSRSEMNVSTLELGDSALYLCASSLDGPNSPLHFGNGTRLTVT.

The chain has TRBV5-1 and TRBJ2-3; 10 bases fit TRBD2. This CDR3 has 16 amino acids. V shed 3 bases, J shed 2 bases, and the junction held 6 bases outside the gene matches. From germline, CDR1 is SGHRS and CDR2 YFSETQ. CDR3 in amino acids: CASSWLSGGTTDTQYF. CDR3 bases: TGCGCCAGCAGCTGGCTTAGCGGGGGGACCACAGATACGCAGTATTTT.

This clone was counted a few times. This same CDR3 is encoded by further DNA sequences in the sample. V is TRBV29-1 and J is TRBJ1-1; no definite D call. In germline, CDR1 is SQVTM, CDR2 ANQGSEA. This CDR3 has 10 amino acids. The germline V and J ends were trimmed by 7 bases and 1 base, with 4 bases remaining between them. CDR3 nucleotide sequence: TGCAGCGCTCAGAACACTGAAGCTTTCTTT. Protein sequence: CSAQNTEAFF. Looking up the rest from reference TRBV29-1 and TRBJ1-1 gives the full variable domain: SAVISQKPSRDICQRGTSLTIQCQVDSQVTMMFWYRQQPGQSLTLIATANQGSEATYESGFVIDKFPISRPNLTFSTLTVSNMSPEDSSIYLCSAQNTEAFFGQGTRLTVV.

This chain joins TRBV7-2 and TRBJ2-7; 7 positions match TRBD2. Germline V gene sequence: CDR1 SGHTA, CDR2 FQGNSA. This CDR3 spans 15 amino acids. With 3 bases clipped from V and 4 bases from J, the junction kept 9 bases outside the gene matches. The CDR3 loop is CASSFRRETRYEQYF. CDR3 in DNA: TGTGCCAGCAGCTTTAGGCGGGAGACTAGATACGAGCAGTACTTC.

V usage is TRBV5-4 and J usage is TRBJ2-5; the D is unclear. CDR3 length: 12 residues. Trimming took 4 bases from V and 0 from J, leaving 4 bases between them. The germline V gene has CDR1 SGHNT and CDR2 YYREEE (reference sequence). This CDR3 is CASSQYQETQYF. Here the CDR3 DNA reads TGTGCCAGCAGCCAGTACCAAGAGACCCAGTACTTC.

The genes are TRBV6-1 and TRBJ2-7; D could derive from TRBD1 or TRBD2 (5 bases each). The germline gives CDR1 MNHNS, CDR2 SASEGT. There are 14 residues in the CDR3. The V end lost 8 bases, the J end lost 3 bases, and 17 bases lay between the germline ends. CDR3 in DNA: TGTGCCAGCGAGGGACCCCCTTCCTACTACGAGCAGTACTTC. Translated, it gives CASEGPPSYYEQYF.

The chain carries TRBV7-8 and TRBJ2-7, with 10 bases identical to TRBD1. This CDR3 contains 15 residues. CDR1 is SGHVS and CDR2 is FQNEAQ in the germline V gene. The V segment lost 3 bases and the J segment 2 bases; nucleotides outside the gene matches: 4. In nucleotides, the CDR3 is TGTGCCAGCAGCTTGCGGGACAGGGGTCCCTACGAGCAGTACTTC. Amino acids: CASSLRDRGPYEQYF.

This chain joins TRBV6-1 and TRBJ1-2; no firm D call. The V end was cut by 6 bases, the J end by 4 bases, with 9 bases between. The CDR3 contains 12 residues. The germline CDR1 and CDR2 sequences are MNHNS and SASEGT. The DNA of the CDR3 is TGTGCCAGCAGGGGCGACTTCTATGGCTACACCTTC. It encodes CASRGDFYGYTF.

This sequence joins TRBV7-3 and TRBJ1-4; D ambiguous. Germline values: CDR1 SGHTA, CDR2 FQGTGA. V was clipped by 4 bases and J by 3 bases, with 18 bases between them. The CDR3 has 17 amino acids. CDR3 sequence (DNA): TGTGCCAGCAGCTCCCAGCCAGGTCGTAGGGCTAATGAAAAACTGTTTTTT. Translated, it gives CASSSQPGRRANEKLFF.

This chain joins TRBV7-9 and TRBJ1-1; possible D gene TRBD1, 5 bases. Deletions cut 4 bases from V and 3 bases from J, with 9 bases between. The germline V gene has CDR1 SEHNR and CDR2 FQNEAQ (reference sequence). This CDR3 comprises 13 residues. The chain's CDR3 is CASSYDSDTEAFF. For the CDR3, the DNA is TGTGCCAGCAGCTACGACAGTGACACTGAAGCTTTCTTT.

On this clone itself: Other nucleotide sequences from this sample produce the same CDR3. The chain couples TRBV5-1 to TRBJ2-7; TRBD1 aligns across 11 bases. J gave up 6 bases and V 4 bases, and 9 bases lay outside the gene matches. This CDR3 region has 15 residues. Germline V gene sequence: CDR1 SGHRS, CDR2 YFSETQ. The CDR3 protein is CASSPTGQGGREQYF. For the CDR3, the DNA is TGCGCCAGCAGCCCAACGGGACAGGGGGGTCGCGAGCAGTACTTC.